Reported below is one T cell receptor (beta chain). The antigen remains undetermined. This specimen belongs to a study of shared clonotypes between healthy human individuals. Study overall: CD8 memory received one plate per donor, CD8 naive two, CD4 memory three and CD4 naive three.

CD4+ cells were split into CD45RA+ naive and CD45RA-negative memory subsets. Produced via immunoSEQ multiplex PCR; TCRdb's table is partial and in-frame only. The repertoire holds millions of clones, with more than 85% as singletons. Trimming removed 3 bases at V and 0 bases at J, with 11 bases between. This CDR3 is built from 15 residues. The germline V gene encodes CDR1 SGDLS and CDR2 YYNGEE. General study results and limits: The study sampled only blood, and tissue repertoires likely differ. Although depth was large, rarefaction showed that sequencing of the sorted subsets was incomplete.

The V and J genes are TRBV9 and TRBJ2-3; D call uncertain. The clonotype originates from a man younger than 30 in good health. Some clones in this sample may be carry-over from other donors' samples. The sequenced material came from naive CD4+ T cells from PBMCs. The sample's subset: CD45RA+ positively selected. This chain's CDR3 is CASSDGTVSTDTQYF. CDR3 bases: TGTGCCAGCAGCGACGGAACGGTTAGCACAGATACGCAGTATTTT.